The 4 T cell receptor beta chains below all came from one sample that was sequenced in a study of OX40 agonist ivuxolimab in advanced cancers. Receptors were amplified or captured by the immunoSEQ multiplex PCR assay. Entries here come from immuneACCESS through TCRdb and include only in-frame sequences with V and J called. Some clones fail to appear in such tables; in the studies checked, an unresolved V gene covers under half of the shortfall, and the cause of the remainder is unknown. The sample has about 63,000 clones on record, roughly nine tenths of them singletons. The ten largest account for roughly a tenth of the sample. The source material was CD4+ or CD8+ T cells sorted from blood, sampled in a trial of the OX40 agonist ivuxolimab. All receptors come from an adult with an advanced solid tumor such as melanoma, head and neck, liver or kidney cancer.

The chain combines TRBV6-1 with TRBJ2-7; 7 nucleotides agree with TRBD2. The V gene end was trimmed by 2 bases and the J gene end by 2 bases; junction bases not matched to a gene: 12. The length of the CDR3 is 17 residues. Germline values: CDR1 MNHNS, CDR2 SASEGT. The CDR3, as DNA: TGTGCCAGCAGTGAACAACTTCCGGGACTACAAGCCTACGAGCAGTACTTC. This encodes CASSEQLPGLQAYEQYF.

The rearrangement joins TRBV28 to TRBJ2-7, with 7 bases matching TRBD1. Germline CDR1 is MDHEN and CDR2 is SYDVKM. V lost 4 bases, J lost 3 bases, and 3 bases stayed unmatched. CDR3 length: 13 amino acids. The CDR3 DNA reads as TGTGCCAGCAGTTCGGGACAGAGCTACGAGCAGTACTTC. This sequence encodes CASSSGQSYEQYF.

This clone has just one count. The chain has TRBV9 and TRBJ2-7; D call uncertain. The germline gives CDR1 SGDLS, CDR2 YYNGEE. The V end lost 0 bases, the J end lost 5 bases, and 12 bases lay between the germline ends. The CDR3 sequence is 14 residues long. CDR3 DNA sequence: TGTGCCAGCAGCGTAGACCCATTGGCAGACGAGCAGTACTTC. It specifies CASSVDPLADEQYF.

V usage is TRBV11-2 and J usage is TRBJ2-1; the D is unclear. Per germline, CDR1 SGHAT and CDR2 FQNNGV. Trimming took off 2 bases at V and 5 bases at J, with 10 bases between the two ends. The CDR3 is 14 residues long. CDR3 protein: CASSLTTLHNEQFF. The CDR3 nucleotides read TGTGCCAGCAGCTTAACGACGCTCCACAATGAGCAGTTCTTC.